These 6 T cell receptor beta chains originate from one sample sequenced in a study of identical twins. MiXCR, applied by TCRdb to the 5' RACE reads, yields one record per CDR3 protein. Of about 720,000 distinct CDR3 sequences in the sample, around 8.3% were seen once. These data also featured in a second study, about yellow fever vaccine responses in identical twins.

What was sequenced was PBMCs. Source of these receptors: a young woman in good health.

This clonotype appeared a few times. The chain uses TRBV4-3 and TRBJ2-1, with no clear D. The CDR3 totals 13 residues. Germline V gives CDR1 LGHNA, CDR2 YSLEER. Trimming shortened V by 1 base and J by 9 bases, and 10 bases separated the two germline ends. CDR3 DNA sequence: TGCGCCAGCAGCCAAGGTAGTAAAACTGAGCAGTTCTTC. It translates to CASSQGSKTEQFF.

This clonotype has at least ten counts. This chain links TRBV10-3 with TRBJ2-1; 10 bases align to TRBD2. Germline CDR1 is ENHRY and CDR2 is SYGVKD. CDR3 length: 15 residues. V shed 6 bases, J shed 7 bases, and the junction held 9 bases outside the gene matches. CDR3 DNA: TGTGCCATCAGCCTTCTAGCGGGAGTGGGGAATGAGCAGTTCTTC. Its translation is CAISLLAGVGNEQFF.

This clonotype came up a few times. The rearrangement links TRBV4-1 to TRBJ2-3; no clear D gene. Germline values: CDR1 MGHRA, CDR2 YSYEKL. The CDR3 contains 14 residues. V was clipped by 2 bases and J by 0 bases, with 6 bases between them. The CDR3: CASSQTDSTDTQYF. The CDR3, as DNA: TGCGCCAGCAGCCAAACGGATAGCACAGATACGCAGTATTTT.

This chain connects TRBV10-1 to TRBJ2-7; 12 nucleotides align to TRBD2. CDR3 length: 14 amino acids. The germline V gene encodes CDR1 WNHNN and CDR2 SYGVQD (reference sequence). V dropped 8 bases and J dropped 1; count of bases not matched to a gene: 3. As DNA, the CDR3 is TGCGCCAGCCCTGGACTAGCGGGATCCTACGAGCAGTACTTC. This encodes CASPGLAGSYEQYF.

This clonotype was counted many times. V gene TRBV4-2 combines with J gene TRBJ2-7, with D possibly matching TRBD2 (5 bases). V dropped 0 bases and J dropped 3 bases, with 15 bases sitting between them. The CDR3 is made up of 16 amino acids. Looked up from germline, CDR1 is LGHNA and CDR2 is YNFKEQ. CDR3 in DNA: TGTGCCAGCAGCCAAGAGCACCGGACTGGTTACTACGAGCAGTACTTC. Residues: CASSQEHRTGYYEQYF.

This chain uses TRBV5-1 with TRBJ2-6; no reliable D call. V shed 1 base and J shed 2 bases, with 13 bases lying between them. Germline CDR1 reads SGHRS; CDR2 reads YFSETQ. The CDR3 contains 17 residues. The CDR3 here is CASSLLAGKTGANVLTF. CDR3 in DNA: TGCGCCAGCAGCTTGTTGGCAGGCAAAACTGGGGCCAACGTCCTGACTTTC.